A selection of T cell receptor beta chains follows, all from one sample in a study of cytomegalovirus exposure and HLA in healthy donors. The table came from immunoSEQ multiplex PCR; TCRdb's copy has only in-frame clones and leaves some out. The sample shows more than 150,000 clones, about 79% of them seen only once. The sample consisted of PBMCs. The source is a man aged 18 to 30 in good health and CMV-seronegative. CDR3s include the opening cysteine and the closing phenylalanine or tryptophan. The D gene is left open where the match is weak. Not every row has a clone size; where given, it reads once, few, many or a size class.

CDR3,DNA,size,J,V,D
CASSPIAGAYQETQYF,TGCGCCAGCAGCCCCATAGCGGGGGCCTACCAAGAGACCCAGTACTTC,-,TRBJ2-5,TRBV5-1,TRBD2
CASSVDRGPGNTIYF,TGCGCCAGCAGCGTTGACAGGGGCCCTGGAAACACCATATATTTT,-,TRBJ1-3,TRBV5-1,TRBD1
CASSLALAGPGDTQYF,TGCGCCAGCAGCTTGGCCCTAGCGGGGCCAGGAGATACGCAGTATTTT,-,TRBJ2-3,TRBV5-1,TRBD2
CASSRTSGNYEQYF,TGTGCCAGCAGTCGGACTAGCGGGAACTACGAGCAGTACTTC,-,TRBJ2-7,TRBV6-5,TRBD2
CASSLGPNGETQYF,TGTGCCAGCAGCTTGGGGCCTAACGGGGAGACCCAGTACTTC,-,TRBJ2-5,TRBV11-1,-
CASRSGGPTGTDTQYF,TGTGCCAGCAGATCGGGGGGGCCCACCGGCACAGATACGCAGTATTTT,-,TRBJ2-3,TRBV5-6,TRBD2
CASSKALETGGNTIYF,TGTGCCAGCAGCAAAGCTTTGGAGACAGGGGGAAACACCATATATTTT,-,TRBJ1-3,TRBV21-1,-
CAIKDRDSPKTEAFF,TGTGCCATCAAGGATCGGGACAGCCCGAAGACTGAAGCTTTCTTT,-,TRBJ1-1,TRBV10-3,TRBD1
CASSLARGGDTQYF,TGTGCCAGCAGCTTAGCCAGGGGAGGGGATACGCAGTATTTT,-,TRBJ2-3,TRBV7-2,-
CASSGGTGGDSPLHF,TGTGCCAGCAGCGGGGGGACAGGGGGCGATTCACCCCTCCACTTT,-,TRBJ1-6,TRBV5-4,TRBD1
CASSERDFGEQYF,TGTGCCAGCAGTGAGCGGGACTTCGGGGAGCAGTACTTC,-,TRBJ2-7,TRBV2,-
CASTRTSGGASEQFF,TGTGCCAGTACCCGGACTAGCGGGGGGGCAAGTGAGCAGTTCTTC,-,TRBJ2-1,TRBV19,TRBD2
CASSPQAHSNQPQHF,TGTGCCAGCTCACCGCAAGCCCATAGCAATCAGCCCCAGCATTTT,-,TRBJ1-5,TRBV18,-
CASKEAQETQYF,TGTGCCAGCAAGGAGGCCCAAGAGACCCAGTACTTC,few,TRBJ2-5,TRBV28,-
CASRGQGGPEAFF,TGTGCCAGTCGGGGACAGGGAGGGCCTGAAGCTTTCTTT,once,TRBJ1-1,TRBV19,TRBD1
CASSLGLAEGDTQYF,TGTGCCAGCAGCTTAGGACTAGCGGAGGGGGATACGCAGTATTTT,-,TRBJ2-3,TRBV11-1,TRBD2
CASSLDGTTPYEQYF,TGTGCCAGCAGCTTAGATGGGACTACTCCCTACGAGCAGTACTTC,-,TRBJ2-7,TRBV7-6,TRBD2
CASTVAGGPGETQYF,TGTGCCAGCACCGTAGCGGGAGGGCCTGGGGAGACCCAGTACTTC,-,TRBJ2-5,TRBV27,TRBD2
CAWSVAVPGQPQHF,TGTGCCTGGAGTGTGGCCGTTCCCGGGCAGCCCCAGCATTTT,-,TRBJ1-5,TRBV30,-
CASSLGASGGGTDTQYF,TGCGCCAGCAGCTTGGGCGCTAGCGGAGGAGGCACAGATACGCAGTATTTT,-,TRBJ2-3,TRBV5-1,TRBD2
CASSLGGTTNSPLHF,TGTGCCAGCAGCTTAGGAGGGACAACTAATTCACCCCTCCACTTT,-,TRBJ1-6,TRBV7-9,-
CASSPLGQELGYTF,TGTGCCAGCAGCCCACTGGGGCAGGAGCTTGGCTACACCTTC,-,TRBJ1-2,TRBV9,-
CASSDTAGESADTQYF,TGCGCCAGCAGCGATACAGCGGGGGAGAGCGCAGATACGCAGTATTTT,once,TRBJ2-3,TRBV4-1,TRBD2
CASSSTGGETQYF,TGTGCCAGCAGCTCCACGGGGGGGGAGACCCAGTACTTC,-,TRBJ2-5,TRBV13,TRBD2
CASSRYNEQFF,TGTGCCAGTAGTCGCTACAATGAGCAGTTCTTC,few,TRBJ2-1,TRBV19,-
CASSPLSGSANTQYF,TGTGCCAGCTCACCACTCAGCGGGAGCGCAAATACGCAGTATTTT,-,TRBJ2-3,TRBV18,TRBD2
CASSLQGGNTEAFF,TGTGCCAGCAGCTTGCAGGGTGGGAACACTGAAGCTTTCTTT,few,TRBJ1-1,TRBV7-9,-
CASRPGLAGRNEQFF,TGTGCCAGCAGACCCGGACTAGCGGGAAGGAATGAGCAGTTCTTC,-,TRBJ2-1,TRBV6-1,TRBD2
CASSLGQTNTEAFF,TGTGCCAGTAGCCTGGGACAGACGAACACTGAAGCTTTCTTT,-,TRBJ1-1,TRBV19,TRBD1
CASSPGQGGTEAFF,TGTGCCAGCAGCCCGGGGCAGGGGGGCACTGAAGCTTTCTTT,-,TRBJ1-1,TRBV28,TRBD1
CASSEEILAEAFF,TGTGCCAGCAGTGAGGAGATTTTGGCTGAAGCTTTCTTT,few,TRBJ1-1,TRBV2,-
CASSLGIPGQGVTNEKLFF,TGTGCCAGCAGCTTAGGGATTCCGGGACAGGGGGTTACTAATGAAAAACTGTTTTTT,-,TRBJ1-4,TRBV11-2,TRBD1
CASSTGQGTTGELFF,TGTGCCAGCAGCACGGGACAAGGGACGACCGGGGAGCTGTTTTTT,-,TRBJ2-2,TRBV2,-
CASSTTGVNTEAFF,TGCGCCAGCAGCACGACAGGGGTGAACACTGAAGCTTTCTTT,-,TRBJ1-1,TRBV5-1,TRBD1
CSVEDRVGYEQYF,TGCAGCGTCGAGGACAGGGTCGGGTACGAGCAGTACTTC,-,TRBJ2-7,TRBV29-1,TRBD1
CASSPGTGSGNTIYF,TGTGCCAGCTCACCCGGGACAGGGTCCGGAAACACCATATATTTT,-,TRBJ1-3,TRBV18,TRBD1
CASSWTGVNQPQHF,TGTGCCAGCAGTTGGACAGGGGTTAATCAGCCCCAGCATTTT,-,TRBJ1-5,TRBV27,TRBD1
CASSDRGNYSPLHF,TGCGCCAGCAGTGACAGGGGTAACTACTCACCCCTCCACTTT,-,TRBJ1-6,TRBV28,TRBD1
CASSPGTSGGGETQYF,TGTGCCAGCAGCCCCGGGACTAGCGGAGGGGGAGAGACCCAGTACTTC,-,TRBJ2-5,TRBV7-6,TRBD2
CAWSEGTGKGYTF,TGTGCCTGGAGTGAGGGGACAGGGAAGGGCTACACCTTC,-,TRBJ1-2,TRBV30,TRBD1
CASSLGDRGETQYF,TGCGCCAGCAGCTTGGGTGACAGGGGTGAGACCCAGTACTTC,-,TRBJ2-5,TRBV5-1,TRBD1